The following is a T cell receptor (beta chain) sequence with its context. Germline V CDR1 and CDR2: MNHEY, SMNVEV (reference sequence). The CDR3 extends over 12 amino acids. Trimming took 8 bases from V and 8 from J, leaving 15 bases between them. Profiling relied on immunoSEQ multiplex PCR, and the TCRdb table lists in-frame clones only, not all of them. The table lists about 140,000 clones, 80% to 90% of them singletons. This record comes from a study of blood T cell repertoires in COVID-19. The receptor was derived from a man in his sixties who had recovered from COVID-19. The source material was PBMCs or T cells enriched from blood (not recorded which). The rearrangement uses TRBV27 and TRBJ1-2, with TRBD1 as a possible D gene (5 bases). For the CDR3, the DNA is TGTGCCAGCGGTTCTGGGGCGGGAGGCTACACCTTC. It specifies CASGSGAGGYTF.